The 5 T cell receptor beta chains listed next were all sequenced from one sample in a study of cytomegalovirus exposure and HLA in healthy donors. The PCR was carried out with 60 Vbeta primers and 13 Jbeta primers. Some clones are missing from TCRdb's copy, which holds only in-frame ones; the method was immunoSEQ multiplex PCR. This sample has 100,000 to 150,000 clones; approximately 72% occur once, and the top ten carry 8.2%. The source material was PBMCs. The receptors derive from a woman in her 40s in good health and CMV-seropositive.

For the CDR3, the DNA is TGCGCCAGCAGTCTGCGCAAGGAACTAGCGGGGGGGCTGGGAGAGACCCAGTACTTC. Residues: CASSLRKELAGGLGETQYF. The rearrangement joins TRBV23-1 to TRBJ2-5; 13 bases agree with TRBD2. TRBV23-1 is an ORF; its function is uncertain. The CDR3 covers 19 residues. V trimming: 4 bases; J trimming: 4 bases; junction bases outside the gene matches: 15.

The chain links TRBV18 to TRBJ1-5, with TRBD1 matching 10 bases. Germline lookup yields CDR1 KGHSH and CDR2 LQKENI. With 3 bases clipped from V and 6 bases from J, the junction kept 2 bases outside the gene matches. The CDR3 totals 14 residues. The CDR3 protein is CASSPGTGAQPQHF. The CDR3 DNA follows: TGTGCCAGCTCACCGGGGACAGGGGCTCAGCCCCAGCATTTT.

DNA for the CDR3: TGTGCCAGCAGCTTAGTAGGGACAGGGGAGAACACCATATATTTT. Protein sequence: CASSLVGTGENTIYF. The V gene is TRBV7-9, the J gene TRBJ1-3, with 10 bases fitting TRBD1. The germline V gene has CDR1 SEHNR and CDR2 FQNEAQ (reference sequence). V gave up 1 base and J gave up 7 bases; unmatched junction bases: 4. This CDR3 comprises 15 residues.

The V and J genes are TRBV15 and TRBJ2-2; tentative D call: TRBD1 (6 bases). V gave up 0 bases and J gave up 5 bases, with 13 bases separating them. The CDR3 length is 16 residues. Germline loops: CDR1 LNHNV, CDR2 YYDKDF (reference sequence). In DNA, the CDR3 is TGTGCCACCAGCAGAGATCCTGCAGGGGCTACCGGGGAGCTGTTTTTT. Translated, it gives CATSRDPAGATGELFF.

This clone was seen more than once but under ten times. The chain employs TRBV6-6 and TRBJ2-7; 8 nucleotides match TRBD1. This CDR3 region has 14 residues. Germline V gene sequence: CDR1 MNHNY, CDR2 SVGAGI (reference sequence). V was clipped by 2 bases and J by 3 bases; unmatched bases: 3. The CDR3 nucleotides are TGTGCCAGCAGTTACGGGGACAGGCTCTACGAGCAGTACTTC. This encodes CASSYGDRLYEQYF.